These 15 T cell receptor beta chains originate from one sample sequenced in a study of regulatory dendritic cells for organ transplantation. Generated by immunoSEQ multiplex PCR, the TCRdb table keeps only in-frame clones and is missing some. The sample includes about 30,000 clones, roughly 91% of them seen just once. Sequencing was performed on naive CD4+ T cells from blood. The subset was: CD45RA+ naive T cells. The receptors stem from a human donor in good health.

CDR3 nucleotide sequence: TGTGCCTGGAGGCCCCCCGGGACTAGCAGTGACGAGCAGTACTTC. Translating it yields CAWRPPGTSSDEQYF. The chain employs TRBV30 and TRBJ2-7; 9 nucleotides align to TRBD2. Germline values: CDR1 GTSNPN, CDR2 SVGIG (reference sequence). The CDR3 totals 15 residues. Losses at the gene ends were 3 bases for V and 5 bases for J; bases not matched to a gene: 11.

The V call is TRBV19, the J call TRBJ1-5; the D is unclear. The germline gives CDR1 LNHDA, CDR2 SQIVND (reference sequence). V lost 5 bases and J 9 bases, leaving 8 bases between the germline ends. CDR3 size: 11 residues. For the CDR3, the DNA is TGTGCCAGTAGTTCCGGACGGCCCCAGCATTTT. Its protein product is CASSSGRPQHF.

The V and J genes are TRBV5-1 and TRBJ2-7, with 10 nucleotides matching TRBD1. The CDR3 consists of 15 residues. Trimming at V came to 4 bases and at J to 0 bases, leaving 4 bases not matched to a gene. CDR1 is SGHRS and CDR2 is YFSETQ in the germline V gene. CDR3 bases: TGCGCCAGCAGCGCCGACAGGGGGCGCTCCTACGAGCAGTACTTC. Its protein is CASSADRGRSYEQYF.

The rearrangement uses TRBV28 and TRBJ1-4; 9 bases are a match to TRBD1. J lost 5 bases, V lost 6 bases, and 7 bases had no gene match. Germline V gene lookup returns CDR1 MDHEN and CDR2 SYDVKM. There are 15 residues in the CDR3. The CDR3 loop is CASRKSGTGNEKLFF. CDR3 DNA sequence: TGTGCCAGCAGGAAATCTGGGACAGGGAATGAAAAACTGTTTTTT.

This clone has just one count. V usage is TRBV19 and J usage is TRBJ2-6; no reliable D call. The ends were cut back, 11 bases at V and 2 bases at J, with 13 bases in the middle. The germline CDR1 and CDR2 sequences are LNHDA and SQIVND (reference sequence). The CDR3 contains 14 residues. CDR3 protein: CASRRPAGANVLTF. CDR3 DNA: TGTGCCTCTCGTCGACCCGCTGGGGCCAACGTCCTGACTTTC. Full variable domain (missing parts from reference TRBV19 and TRBJ2-6): DGGITQSPKYLFRKEGQNVTLSCEQNLNHDAMYWYRQDPGQGLRLIYYSQIVNDFQKGDIAEGYSVSREKKESFPLTVTSAQKNPTAFYLCASRRPAGANVLTFGAGSRLTVL.

In its sample, this clone was seen once. CDR3 loop: CASSEGGTSGSLGYEQYF. The CDR3 region has the DNA TGCGCCAGCAGTGAGGGCGGGACTAGCGGGAGCTTGGGCTACGAGCAGTACTTC. The rearrangement joins TRBV10-2 to TRBJ2-7; 14 nucleotides align to TRBD2. The CDR3 spans 18 residues. From germline, CDR1 is WSHSY and CDR2 SAAADI. The ends lost 2 bases at V and 3 bases at J; junction bases unmatched: 9.

The V gene is TRBV5-4, the J gene TRBJ2-3; 10 bases are shared with TRBD1. Germline trimming cut 3 bases from V and 1 base from J; bases unmatched to any gene: 8. CDR1 and CDR2 from the germline V gene are SGHNT and YYREEE (reference sequence). The CDR3 has 17 amino acids. CDR3 amino acids: CASSSTGTGVGTDTQYF. CDR3 nucleotide sequence: TGTGCCAGCAGCTCCACAGGGACAGGGGTCGGCACAGATACGCAGTATTTT.

The sample holds a few counts of this clone. The CDR3 DNA sequence: TGCGCCAGCAGCCACCTCGGGACAGGGGATTCACCCCTCCACTTT. Translating gives CASSHLGTGDSPLHF. The rearrangement joins TRBV4-1 to TRBJ1-6, with 10 positions matching TRBD1. Germline values: CDR1 MGHRA, CDR2 YSYEKL. J was trimmed by 8 bases and V by 3 bases; bases with no gene match: 4. The CDR3 has 15 residues.

CDR3 loop: CASSRDGYNEQFF. CDR3 coding DNA: TGTGCCAGCAGTCGGGACGGCTACAATGAGCAGTTCTTC. The J gene is TRBJ2-1, the V gene TRBV6-5, with D perhaps TRBD1 or TRBD2 (5 bases each). The CDR3 is made up of 13 amino acids. V lost 5 bases and J 3 bases, leaving 8 bases between the germline ends. CDR1 is MNHEY, CDR2 SVGAGI, per germline.

The gene calls are TRBV14 and TRBJ2-2; 7 positions match TRBD1. The CDR3 spans 17 residues. Per germline, CDR1 SGHDN and CDR2 FVKESK. After removal of 5 bases from V and 4 bases from J, the junction contained 13 bases not matched to a gene. The DNA of the CDR3 is TGTGCCAGCAGCGACCACCCGGGACAGACCACCACCGGGGAGCTGTTTTTT. It is translated as CASSDHPGQTTTGELFF.

This clone has only a few counts. The rearrangement joins TRBV21-1 to TRBJ1-1. TRBV21-1 is deemed a pseudogene. This CDR3 is built from 14 residues. CDR3 protein: CASSKVAKVTEAFF. The CDR3 DNA reads as TGTGCCAGCAGCAAAGTCGCAAAAGTCACTGAAGCTTTCTTT.

This sequence joins TRBV4-3 and TRBJ2-3; 8 nucleotides match TRBD2. CDR3 length: 17 amino acids. Trimming took 0 bases from V and 0 from J; bases not matched to a gene: 5. Germline CDR1 LGHNA, CDR2 YSLEER. In nucleotides, the CDR3 is TGCGCCAGCAGCCAAGACACCGGACTAGCTAGCACAGATACGCAGTATTTT. Translating gives CASSQDTGLASTDTQYF.

The gene calls are TRBV14 and TRBJ1-4, with D uncertain. The germline CDR1 and CDR2 sequences are SGHDN and FVKESK. The CDR3 covers 14 residues. Trimming pared 0 bases from V and 3 bases from J, leaving 5 bases between. This CDR3 reads CASSQDRANEKLFF. The DNA of the CDR3 is TGTGCCAGCAGCCAAGATCGAGCTAATGAAAAACTGTTTTTT.

This clone was detected only once. The genes are TRBV4-1 and TRBJ2-1; TRBD2 agrees at 11 bases. Germline V gene lookup returns CDR1 MGHRA and CDR2 YSYEKL. V was pared by 0 bases and J by 15 bases, with 10 bases of the junction left unmatched. This CDR3 is built from 15 residues. CDR3 loop: CASSQDGTSGPGRFF. In nucleotides, the CDR3 is TGCGCCAGCAGCCAAGATGGGACTAGCGGACCCGGCCGGTTCTTC.

The CDR3 is CATSRGELGNEQFF. CDR3 nucleotides: TGTGCCACCAGCAGAGGGGAGTTGGGCAATGAGCAGTTCTTC. The gene calls are TRBV15 and TRBJ2-1; D might be TRBD2 (5 bases). The V and J ends lost 1 base and 6 bases respectively, with 10 bases between them. Looked up from germline, CDR1 is LNHNV and CDR2 is YYDKDF (reference sequence). The CDR3 runs to 14 residues.